These 24 T cell receptor beta chains came from one sample sequenced in a study of shared clonotypes between healthy human individuals. The table came from immunoSEQ multiplex PCR; TCRdb's copy has only in-frame clones and leaves some out. The table records a few million clones, roughly 93% of them present only once. The specimen was naive CD4+ T cells from PBMCs. The sample's subset: CD45RA+ positively selected. The receptors were sampled from a young man in good health. Some clones in this sample may be carry-over from other donors' samples.

This clone was seen a single time. The J gene is TRBJ2-5, the V gene TRBV6-5, with TRBD2 matching 13 bases. The V segment lost 4 bases and the J segment 5 bases; nucleotides outside the gene matches: 7. The CDR3 consists of 16 residues. Looked up from germline, CDR1 is MNHEY and CDR2 is SVGAGI. The CDR3 DNA reads as TGTGCCAGCAGTTCGAGACTAGCGGGAGGATGGGAGACCCAGTACTTC. Encoded protein: CASSSRLAGGWETQYF.

The chain links TRBV19 to TRBJ1-5, with D perhaps TRBD1 (5 bases). V was pared by 3 bases and J by 0 bases, with 12 bases between. The CDR3 contains 16 residues. Germline V gene data show CDR1 as LNHDA and CDR2 as SQIVND (reference sequence). CDR3 nucleotides: TGTGCCAGTAGTATGTGGGACGCCTATAGCAATCAGCCCCAGCATTTT. As protein: CASSMWDAYSNQPQHF.

Comments on this clone: A junction boundary mismatches the germline segment, possibly from a read error. J is TRBJ1-2 and V is TRBV6-5; the match to TRBD1 covers 11 bases. This CDR3 comprises 13 residues. Germline V gene data show CDR1 as MNHEY and CDR2 as SVGAGI. CDR3 loop: CASRDRGPVGHTF. The CDR3 coding sequence is TGTGCCAGCAGGGACAGGGGGCCCGTTGGCCACACCTTC.

The chain carries TRBV14 and TRBJ2-1; 8 bases map to TRBD1. This CDR3 is built from 16 residues. With 5 bases clipped from V and 5 bases from J, the junction kept 11 bases outside the gene matches. CDR1 SGHDN and CDR2 FVKESK come from the germline V gene. Here the CDR3 DNA reads TGTGCCAGCAGCTCTGGGGCTTGGGACAGGAACAATGAGCAGTTCTTC. This encodes CASSSGAWDRNNEQFF.

J is TRBJ2-3 and V is TRBV19; either TRBD1 or TRBD2 may fit D (5 bases each). Germline V gives CDR1 LNHDA, CDR2 SQIVND (reference sequence). The CDR3 totals 14 residues. V dropped 4 bases and J dropped 5 bases, with 13 bases sitting between them. CDR3 nucleotides: TGTGCCAGTAGTACCCGGGACGCTGAAGATACGCAGTATTTT. It is translated as CASSTRDAEDTQYF.

The rearrangement uses TRBV25-1 and TRBJ2-7, with a tentative D call TRBD2 (5 bases). Trimming pared 2 bases from V and 0 bases from J, leaving 8 bases between. This CDR3 is 14 amino acids long. Germline CDR1 MGHDK, CDR2 SYGVNS. This CDR3 reads CASSEGRGSYEQYF. CDR3 in DNA: TGTGCCAGCAGTGAAGGCCGGGGCTCCTACGAGCAGTACTTC.

The chain recombines TRBV27 with TRBJ1-5; the match to TRBD1 covers 11 bases. J was trimmed by 2 bases and V by 3 bases; bases with no gene match: 12. The CDR3 is 19 amino acids. Per the germline V gene, CDR1 is MNHEY and CDR2 is SMNVEV (reference sequence). CDR3 sequence: CASSLGDRGSGEGNQPQHF. CDR3 in DNA: TGTGCCAGCAGTTTGGGGGACAGGGGGTCGGGTGAGGGCAATCAGCCCCAGCATTTT.

A word on this clone: The same CDR3 can be traced to other DNA sequences in this sample. V usage is TRBV7-2 and J usage is TRBJ2-5; D may be TRBD1 (6 bases). The germline CDR1 and CDR2 sequences are SGHTA and FQGNSA. V was pared by 3 bases and J by 4 bases, with 9 bases between. The CDR3 is made up of 13 amino acids. The CDR3, as DNA: TGTGCCAGCAGCTTGGGACAAGGAGAGACCCAGTACTTC. Its translation is CASSLGQGETQYF.

CDR3 in amino acids: CASSLTRDVTDTQYF. CDR3 nucleotide sequence: TGTGCCAGCAGCTTAACCCGGGACGTGACAGATACGCAGTATTTT. This chain uses TRBV7-3 with TRBJ2-3, with D possibly being TRBD1 or TRBD2 (5 bases each). There are 15 residues in the CDR3. V was pared by 0 bases and J by 3 bases, with 10 bases between. The germline CDR1 and CDR2 sequences are SGHTA and FQGTGA.

This chain connects TRBV11-2 to TRBJ2-7; no definite D call. V shed 2 bases and J shed 3 bases, with 11 bases lying between them. Germline V lookup: CDR1 SGHAT, CDR2 FQNNGV. This CDR3 contains 14 residues. Here the CDR3 reads CASSLSYTYYEQYF. CDR3 nucleotide sequence: TGTGCCAGCAGCTTATCCTATACCTACTACGAGCAGTACTTC.

This clone was detected only a few times. The chain couples TRBV7-9 to TRBJ1-5; 8 positions agree with TRBD1. The CDR3 is 17 residues long. Germline lookup yields CDR1 SEHNR and CDR2 FQNEAQ (reference sequence). J gave up 5 bases and V 5 bases, and 14 bases lay outside the gene matches. CDR3 in DNA: TGTGCCAGCAGCCCGGACGATGGGGGACAGGCCCATCAGCCCCAGCATTTT. It encodes CASSPDDGGQAHQPQHF.

The rearrangement links TRBV5-5 to TRBJ2-7; weak D call: TRBD1 (6 bases). CDR1 and CDR2 (germline): SGHKS, YYEKEE (reference sequence). This CDR3 has 14 residues. The germline V and J ends were trimmed by 1 base and 0 bases, with 8 bases remaining between them. The CDR3: CASSLTGPSYEQYF. The CDR3, as DNA: TGTGCCAGCAGCTTGACAGGGCCCTCCTACGAGCAGTACTTC.

The chain couples TRBV9 to TRBJ2-3, with TRBD2 as a possible D gene (6 bases). In germline, CDR1 is SGDLS, CDR2 YYNGEE. Trimming left V 0 bases short and J 4 bases short, with 15 bases between. The CDR3 runs 16 residues. CDR3 in amino acids: CASSVGRGVMADTQYF. The CDR3 nucleotides read TGTGCCAGCAGCGTAGGGCGGGGAGTCATGGCAGATACGCAGTATTTT. The variable domain in full, completed from reference TRBV9 and TRBJ2-3, reads DSGVTQTPKHLITATGQRVTLRCSPRSGDLSVYWYQQSLDQGLQFLIQYYNGEERAKGNILERFSAQQFPDLHSELNLSSLELGDSALYFCASSVGRGVMADTQYFGPGTRLTVL.

This clone was found once. The chain uses TRBV4-1 and TRBJ1-6; D remains ambiguous. The V and J ends lost 1 base and 8 bases respectively, with 15 bases between them. Germline CDR1 reads MGHRA; CDR2 reads YSYEKL. This CDR3 has 16 residues. CDR3 region: CASSQARAGLDSPLHF. The CDR3 nucleotides are TGCGCCAGCAGCCAAGCCAGAGCCGGTCTCGATTCACCCCTCCACTTT.

The CDR3 region is CASSRPGPYYEQYF. Written as DNA, the CDR3 is TGTGCCAGCAGCAGGCCAGGGCCTTATTACGAGCAGTACTTC. This chain links TRBV27 with TRBJ2-7; D perhaps matches TRBD1 (5 bases). The CDR3 covers 14 residues. V lost 6 bases to trimming and J lost 4 bases, with 16 bases between them. CDR1 and CDR2 from the germline V gene are MNHEY and SMNVEV (reference sequence).

This chain links TRBV28 with TRBJ1-1; weak D call: TRBD1 (6 bases). CDR1 and CDR2 (germline): MDHEN, SYDVKM. The CDR3 extends over 16 amino acids. Trimming cost V 7 bases and J 2 bases, with 20 bases left between them. CDR3 nucleotides: TGTGCCAGCAACTCACTCGGGACACCGGTTAACACTGAAGCTTTCTTT. Translating it yields CASNSLGTPVNTEAFF.

V usage is TRBV4-1 and J usage is TRBJ1-5, with D unresolved. The CDR3 sequence is 15 residues long. Trimming removed 2 bases at V and 6 bases at J, with 14 bases between. Looked up from germline, CDR1 is MGHRA and CDR2 is YSYEKL. The CDR3 DNA reads as TGCGCCAGCAGCCAAAGCACATCTTTTGGTCAGCCCCAGCATTTT. It yields the protein CASSQSTSFGQPQHF.

The V gene is TRBV25-1, the J gene TRBJ2-7; the D is unclear. The CDR3 has 14 amino acids. Per germline, CDR1 MGHDK and CDR2 SYGVNS. V was cut by 3 bases and J by 2 bases, with 11 bases left in between. CDR3 protein: CASSESYRAYEQYF. CDR3 nucleotides: TGTGCCAGCAGTGAGTCTTACCGGGCCTACGAGCAGTACTTC.

Concerning this clone: The same CDR3 can be traced to other DNA sequences in this sample. CDR3 sequence (DNA): TGTGCCAGTAGTATCAGGACAGGGGGTCAGCCCCAGCATTTT. Translation gives CASSIRTGGQPQHF. The rearrangement links TRBV19 to TRBJ1-5; 10 bases match TRBD1. Germline lookup yields CDR1 LNHDA and CDR2 SQIVND (reference sequence). Trimming took 3 bases from V and 6 from J; bases not matched to a gene: 2. This CDR3 spans 14 amino acids.

The chain couples TRBV7-9 to TRBJ2-5; D is unresolved. This CDR3 contains 13 residues. The V and J ends lost 8 bases and 4 bases respectively, with 14 bases between them. Germline-derived CDR1 and CDR2 are SEHNR and FQNEAQ (reference sequence). The DNA of the CDR3 is TGTGCCAGCCAGACCTTATGGTCAGAGACCCAGTACTTC. Protein sequence: CASQTLWSETQYF.

This sequence joins TRBV30 and TRBJ1-6; D is unresolved. Germline assignment: CDR1 GTSNPN and CDR2 SVGIG (reference sequence). This CDR3 is 13 amino acids long. Between the trimmed V and J ends, which lost 2 bases and 7 bases, there was a span of 9 bases. CDR3 loop: CAWSLETNSPLHF. The CDR3 DNA sequence: TGTGCCTGGAGTTTAGAGACCAATTCACCCCTCCACTTT. Full variable domain (remainder filled in from reference TRBV30 and TRBJ1-6): SQTIHQWPATLVQPVGSPLSLECTVEGTSNPNLYWYRQAAGRGLQLLFYSVGIGQISSEVPQNLSASRPQDRQFILSSKKLLLSDSGFYLCAWSLETNSPLHFGNGTRLTVT.

The V call is TRBV21-1, the J call TRBJ1-2. TRBV21-1 constitutes a pseudogene. This CDR3 has 16 residues. The CDR3 DNA reads TGTGCCAGCAGCAAAGGAGGGACAGCGGGGCCTTATGGCTACACCTTC. Residues: CASSKGGTAGPYGYTF.

The table lists this clone with a count of one. The rearrangement uses TRBV4-3 and TRBJ2-7; TRBD2 matches 10 bases. V lost 0 bases to trimming and J lost 2 bases; unmatched junction nucleotides: 7. The CDR3 runs 17 residues. From germline, CDR1 is LGHNA and CDR2 YSLEER. As DNA, the CDR3 is TGCGCCAGCAGCCAAGAGGAGCTAGCGGGAGTACCCTACGAGCAGTACTTC. The encoded protein is CASSQEELAGVPYEQYF.

The chain employs TRBV5-5 and TRBJ1-4; D is possibly TRBD1 (5 bases). The germline CDR1 and CDR2 sequences are SGHKS and YYEKEE (reference sequence). V lost 4 bases and J lost 11, with 21 bases in between. This CDR3 region has 15 residues. Here the CDR3 DNA reads TGTGCCAGCAGCCCCCTGCAGGGTGGGATCGAGAAACTGTTTTTT. This codes for CASSPLQGGIEKLFF. Filled out from reference TRBV5-5 and TRBJ1-4, the complete variable domain reads DAGVTQSPTHLIKTRGQQVTLRCSPISGHKSVSWYQQVLGQGPQFIFQYYEKEERGRGNFPDRFSARQFPNYSSELNVNALLLGDSALYLCASSPLQGGIEKLFFGSGTQLSVL.